The 10 T cell receptor beta chains given below trace back to one sample, sequenced in a study of graft-versus-host responses after intestinal transplantation. Assay used: immunoSEQ multiplex PCR; TCRdb lists only in-frame clones, some missing. Among 15,000 to 20,000 clones, about 80% were seen once, and the ten largest hold 18%. Tissue processing of the graft released intraepithelial and lamina propria lymphocytes from it. Sequencing was performed on ileum tissue, taken 95 to 110 days after intestinal transplant. These receptors were collected from a human patient who received an intestinal transplant, so some T cells may come from the graft donor.

This chain links TRBV18 with TRBJ2-1; 9 bases fit TRBD2. The CDR3 runs to 14 residues. The V segment lost 8 bases and the J segment 6 bases; nucleotides outside the gene matches: 8. Germline V gene sequence: CDR1 KGHSH, CDR2 LQKENI. CDR3 in DNA: TGTGCCAGCCTTCCGGGACTAGCCTTCAATGAGCAGTTCTTC. Residues: CASLPGLAFNEQFF.

The CDR3 sequence: CASSYLEGGPAYEQYF. In nucleotides, the CDR3 is TGTGCCAGCAGTTATCTAGAGGGGGGGCCTGCCTACGAGCAGTACTTC. V gene TRBV7-8 combines with J gene TRBJ2-7; tentative D call: TRBD2 (7 bases). The CDR3 length is 16 residues. Trimming removed 6 bases at V and 2 bases at J, with 20 bases between. From germline, CDR1 is SGHVS and CDR2 FQNEAQ.

J is TRBJ2-3 and V is TRBV6-5; perhaps D is TRBD1 or TRBD2 (6 bases each). CDR3 size: 14 residues. The V end lost 7 bases, the J end lost 3 bases, and 14 bases lay between the germline ends. Germline V lookup: CDR1 MNHEY, CDR2 SVGAGI. CDR3 coding DNA: TGTGCCAGCAAACGGGGGCGTACGACAGATACGCAGTATTTT. Its translation is CASKRGRTTDTQYF.

The chain couples TRBV5-1 to TRBJ1-6, with TRBD1 as a possible D gene (6 bases). The CDR3 runs to 14 residues. V was pared by 0 bases and J by 9 bases, with 10 bases between. CDR1 SGHRS and CDR2 YFSETQ come from the germline V gene. The CDR3 DNA reads TGCGCCAGCAGCTTGGCAGGGGTGATTTCACCCCTCCACTTT. It yields the protein CASSLAGVISPLHF.

V gene TRBV6-9 combines with J gene TRBJ2-7; possibly TRBD2 for D (5 bases). CDR1 MNHGY and CDR2 SVAAGI come from the germline V gene. Trimming took off 5 bases at V and 6 bases at J, with 14 bases between the two ends. This CDR3 spans 13 amino acids. CDR3 DNA sequence: TGTGCCAGCAGTCCCGTCAGCGAGGGCGAGCAGTACTTC. Its translation: CASSPVSEGEQYF.

This chain uses TRBV15 with TRBJ2-1; D tentatively reads TRBD1 or TRBD2 (5 bases each). The CDR3 is 19 residues long. With 1 base removed from V and 0 bases from J, the gap between germline ends came to 19 bases. Germline assignment: CDR1 LNHNV and CDR2 YYDKDF (reference sequence). This CDR3 is CATSRALTGTPSSYNEQFF. DNA for the CDR3: TGTGCCACCAGCAGAGCATTAACCGGGACGCCGAGCTCCTACAATGAGCAGTTCTTC.

This clone was seen more than once but under ten times. This sequence joins TRBV7-3 and TRBJ2-2; perhaps TRBD2 as D (7 bases). The V end lost 2 bases, the J end lost 3 bases, and 13 bases lay between the germline ends. Germline-derived CDR1 and CDR2 are SGHTA and FQGTGA. This CDR3 comprises 16 residues. This CDR3 is CASSLFQGRDTGELFF. Here the CDR3 DNA reads TGTGCCAGCAGCTTATTCCAGGGGAGGGACACCGGGGAGCTGTTTTTT.

This chain connects TRBV29-1 to TRBJ2-1; 8 bases are a match to TRBD2. The V and J ends lost 4 bases and 1 base, in that order; junction bases with no gene match: 9. Germline V gives CDR1 SQVTM, CDR2 ANQGSEA. This CDR3 is 16 amino acids long. This CDR3 reads CSVVGSGTYSYNEQFF. The CDR3 DNA is TGCAGCGTTGTGGGTAGCGGGACCTATTCCTACAATGAGCAGTTCTTC.

The chain is built from TRBV20-1 and TRBJ1-2; D ambiguous. The CDR3 is 11 residues long. Per the germline V gene, CDR1 is DFQATT and CDR2 is SNEGSKA (reference sequence). V lost 1 base, J lost 4 bases, and 4 bases lay in between. In DNA form, the CDR3 reads TGCAGTGCTAGAGCCTTCTATGGCTACACCTTC. It is translated as CSARAFYGYTF.

Concerning this clone itself: The CDR3 end shows no conserved phenylalanine or tryptophan, and so a read error is likely. It is unclear where the CDR3 begins or ends on the DNA, so no DNA is shown, and the CDR3 is as TCRdb lists it. The rearrangement uses TRBV5-1 and TRBJ1-2. Germline-derived CDR1 and CDR2 are SGHRS and YFSETQ. Ends included, the CDR3 has 9 residues. The CDR3 spells CANSGTTEP.